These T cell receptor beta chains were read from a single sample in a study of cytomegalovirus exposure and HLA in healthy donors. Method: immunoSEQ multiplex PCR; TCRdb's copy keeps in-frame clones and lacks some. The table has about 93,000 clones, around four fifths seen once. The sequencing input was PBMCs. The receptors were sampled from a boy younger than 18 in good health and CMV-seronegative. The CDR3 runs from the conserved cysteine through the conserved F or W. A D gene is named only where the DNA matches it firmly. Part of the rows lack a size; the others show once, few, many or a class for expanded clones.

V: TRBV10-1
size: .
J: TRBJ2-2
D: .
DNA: TGCGCCAGCAGTGAAAGGACAGTCACCGGGGAGCTGTTTTTT
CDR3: CASSERTVTGELFF

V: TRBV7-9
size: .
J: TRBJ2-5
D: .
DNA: TGTGCCAGCAGCTTATACGACTTACAAGCGGAGACCCAGTACTTC
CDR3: CASSLYDLQAETQYF

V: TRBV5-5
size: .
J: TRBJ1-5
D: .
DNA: TGTGCCAGCAGCTTGGGGCAGAATCAGCCCCAGCATTTT
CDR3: CASSLGQNQPQHF

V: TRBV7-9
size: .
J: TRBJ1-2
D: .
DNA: TGTGCCAGCAGCCAAATGACGGGGGGGTATGGCTACACCTTC
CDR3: CASSQMTGGYGYTF

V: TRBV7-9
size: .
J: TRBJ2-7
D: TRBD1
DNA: TGTGCCAGCAGCCAGGGACAGCTAGACTACGAGCAGTACTTC
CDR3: CASSQGQLDYEQYF

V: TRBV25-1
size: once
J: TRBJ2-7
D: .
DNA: TGTGCCAGCAGTGACAGGGGGGAGTCCTACGAGCAGTACTTC
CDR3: CASSDRGESYEQYF

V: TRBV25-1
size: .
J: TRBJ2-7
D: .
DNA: TGTGCCAGCCGCGCCTTGGGACTACAGGGCCACGAGCAGTACTTC
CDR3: CASRALGLQGHEQYF

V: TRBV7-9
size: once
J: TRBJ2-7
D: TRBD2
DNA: TGTGCCAGCAGCTCGCAGGCGGGGGACCAGTACTTC
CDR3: CASSSQAGDQYF

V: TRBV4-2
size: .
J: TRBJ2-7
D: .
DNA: TGTGCCAGCAGCCACTTAGGGACTTCCTACGAGCAGTACTTC
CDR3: CASSHLGTSYEQYF

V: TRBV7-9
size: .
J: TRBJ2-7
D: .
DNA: TGTGCCAGCAGCGCCCAGGGCGCTCTTTCCTACGAGCAGTACTTC
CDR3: CASSAQGALSYEQYF